These 9 T cell receptor beta chains came from one sample sequenced in a study of shared clonotypes between healthy human individuals. The method was immunoSEQ multiplex PCR; TCRdb's version includes in-frame clones alone and lacks a portion of them. Among under 2.5 million clones listed, roughly 92% were seen once. The material sequenced was naive CD4+ T cells from PBMCs. Subset: CD45RA+ positively selected. The source is a man between 18 and 35 years old in good health. Some clones in this sample may be carry-over from other donors' samples.

The chain recombines TRBV13 with TRBJ2-7; 7 nucleotides agree with TRBD1. V lost 3 bases, J lost 3 bases, and 5 bases stayed unmatched. This CDR3 is 14 amino acids long. The germline V gene has CDR1 PRHDT and CDR2 FYEKMQ (reference sequence). CDR3 amino acids: CASSFRDRNYEQYF. In nucleotides, the CDR3 is TGTGCCAGCAGCTTCCGGGACAGAAACTACGAGCAGTACTTC.

The chain recombines TRBV14 with TRBJ2-1, with no clear D. CDR3 length equals 12 residues. Germline CDR1 reads SGHDN; CDR2 reads FVKESK. Trimming removed 2 bases from V and 8 bases from J, with 7 bases in between. The CDR3 DNA is TGTGCCAGCAGCCAACGGGCCCATGAGCAGTTCTTC. Translation: CASSQRAHEQFF.

CDR3 DNA: TGTGCCAGCAGCGTATGGGGGCGCGGAAACACCATATATTTT. Its translation is CASSVWGRGNTIYF. This chain uses TRBV9 with TRBJ1-3; tentative D call: TRBD1 (6 bases). The CDR3 has 14 residues. Deletions cut 1 base from V and 4 bases from J, with 9 bases between. Germline V gives CDR1 SGDLS, CDR2 YYNGEE.

In the case of this clone: Different DNA sequences within this sample yield the same CDR3. The rearrangement links TRBV30 to TRBJ1-4; a possible D gene is TRBD1 (5 bases). V was cut by 0 bases and J by 7 bases, with 9 bases left in between. The CDR3 sequence is 13 residues long. CDR1 and CDR2 (germline): GTSNPN, SVGIG (reference sequence). The CDR3 sequence is CAWSVTGLEKLFF. The CDR3 region has the DNA TGTGCCTGGAGTGTTACAGGTCTTGAAAAACTGTTTTTT.

This clone occurred once. The chain joins TRBV5-1 to TRBJ2-2; maybe TRBD2 (5 bases). Trimming removed 4 bases from V and 5 bases from J, with 12 bases in between. The CDR3 consists of 14 residues. Germline CDR1 and CDR2: SGHRS and YFSETQ. Here the CDR3 DNA reads TGCGCCAGCAGCCCCGGGGTTAAGACCGGGGAGCTGTTTTTT. Translation gives CASSPGVKTGELFF. Full variable domain (missing parts from reference TRBV5-1 and TRBJ2-2): KAGVTQTPRYLIKTRGQQVTLSCSPISGHRSVSWYQQTPGQGLQFLFEYFSETQRNKGNFPGRFSGRQFSNSRSEMNVSTLELGDSALYLCASSPGVKTGELFFGEGSRLTVL.

This rearrangement joins TRBV11-2 to TRBJ2-7, with D perhaps assigned TRBD1 or TRBD2 (7 bases each). Trimming shortened V by 7 bases and J by 2 bases, and 24 bases separated the two germline ends. CDR1 is SGHAT, CDR2 FQNNGV, per germline. This CDR3 spans 17 amino acids. The CDR3 DNA reads TGTGCCAGCACCAGGGGGAGGGGGGTCCTCCTTACCTACGAGCAGTACTTC. This encodes CASTRGRGVLLTYEQYF.

The J gene is TRBJ1-4, the V gene TRBV18; unclear D gene. Per germline, CDR1 KGHSH and CDR2 LQKENI. The CDR3 has 15 residues. The V and J ends lost 4 bases and 4 bases respectively, with 13 bases between them. The chain's CDR3 is CASSHQAVDNEKLFF. In DNA, the CDR3 is TGTGCCAGCTCACATCAGGCGGTTGATAATGAAAAACTGTTTTTT.

This clone was counted a few times. This chain links TRBV20-1 with TRBJ1-4; D is undetermined. This CDR3 has 10 residues. Germline V gene lookup returns CDR1 DFQATT and CDR2 SNEGSKA (reference sequence). Here the CDR3 DNA reads TGCAGCGTGGTTAATGAAAAACTGTTTTTT. Encoded protein: CSVVNEKLFF.

The chain joins TRBV7-2 to TRBJ2-7, with 7 bases that match TRBD2. V was clipped by 5 bases and J by 2 bases; unmatched bases: 12. The length of the CDR3 is 16 residues. Germline V CDR1 and CDR2: SGHTA, FQGNSA. The CDR3 spells CASSPQTSFIPYEQYF. The CDR3 region has the DNA TGTGCCAGCAGCCCGCAGACTAGCTTTATACCCTACGAGCAGTACTTC.